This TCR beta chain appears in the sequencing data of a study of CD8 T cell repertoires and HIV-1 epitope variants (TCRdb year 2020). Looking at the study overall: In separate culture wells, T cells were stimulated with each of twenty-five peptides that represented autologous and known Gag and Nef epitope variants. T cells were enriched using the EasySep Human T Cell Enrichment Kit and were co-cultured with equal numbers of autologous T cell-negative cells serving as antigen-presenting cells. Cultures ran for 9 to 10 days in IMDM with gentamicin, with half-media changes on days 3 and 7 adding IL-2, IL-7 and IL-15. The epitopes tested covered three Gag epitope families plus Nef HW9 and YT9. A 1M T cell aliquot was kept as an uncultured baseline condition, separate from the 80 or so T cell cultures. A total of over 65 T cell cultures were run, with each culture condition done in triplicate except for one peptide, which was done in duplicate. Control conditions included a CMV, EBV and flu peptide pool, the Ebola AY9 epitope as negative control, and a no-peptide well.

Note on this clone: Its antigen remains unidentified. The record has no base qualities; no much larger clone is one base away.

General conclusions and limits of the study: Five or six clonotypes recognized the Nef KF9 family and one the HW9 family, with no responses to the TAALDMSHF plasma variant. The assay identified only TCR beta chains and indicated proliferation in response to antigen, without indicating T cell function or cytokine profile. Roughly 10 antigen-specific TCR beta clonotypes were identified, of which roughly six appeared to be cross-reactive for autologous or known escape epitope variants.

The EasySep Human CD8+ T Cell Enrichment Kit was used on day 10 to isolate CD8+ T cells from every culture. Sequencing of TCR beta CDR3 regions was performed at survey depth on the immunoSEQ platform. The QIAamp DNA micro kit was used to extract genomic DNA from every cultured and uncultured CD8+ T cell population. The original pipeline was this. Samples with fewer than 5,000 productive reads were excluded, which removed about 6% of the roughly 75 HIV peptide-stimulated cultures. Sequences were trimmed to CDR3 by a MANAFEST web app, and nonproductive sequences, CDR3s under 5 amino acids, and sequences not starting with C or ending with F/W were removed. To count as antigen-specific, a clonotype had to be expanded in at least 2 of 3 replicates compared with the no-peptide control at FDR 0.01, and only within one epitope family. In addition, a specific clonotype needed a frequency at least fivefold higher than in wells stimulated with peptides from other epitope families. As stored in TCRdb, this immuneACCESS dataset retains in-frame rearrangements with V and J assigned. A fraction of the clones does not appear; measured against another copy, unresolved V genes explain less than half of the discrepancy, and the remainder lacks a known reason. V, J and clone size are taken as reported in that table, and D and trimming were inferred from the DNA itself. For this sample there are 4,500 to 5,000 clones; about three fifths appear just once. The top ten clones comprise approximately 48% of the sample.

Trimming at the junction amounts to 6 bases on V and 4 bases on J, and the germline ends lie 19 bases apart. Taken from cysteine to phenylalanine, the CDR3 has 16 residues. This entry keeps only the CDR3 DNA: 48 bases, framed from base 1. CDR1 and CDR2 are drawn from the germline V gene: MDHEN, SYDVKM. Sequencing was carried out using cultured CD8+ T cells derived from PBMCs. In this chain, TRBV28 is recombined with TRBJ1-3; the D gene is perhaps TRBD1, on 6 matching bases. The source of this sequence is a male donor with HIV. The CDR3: CASRGPGQLSGNTIYF. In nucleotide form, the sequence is TGTGCCAGCAGGGGACCCGGACAGTTGTCAGGAAACACCATATATTTT.